What follows is one T cell receptor (beta chain) and its context. The antigen remains unidentified. The method was immunoSEQ multiplex PCR; TCRdb's version includes in-frame clones alone and lacks a portion of them. The sample shows fewer than 650,000 clones, 75% to 85% of them seen only once. V was trimmed by 3 bases and J by 3 bases, leaving 9 bases between them. From germline, CDR1 is SGDLS and CDR2 YYNGEE. There are 13 residues in the CDR3. This sample stems from a study of shared clonotypes between healthy human individuals. Whole-study results and caveats: Only blood was sampled; tissue repertoires likely differ.

The V call is TRBV9, the J call TRBJ1-2; D is ambiguous. The sequenced sample was PBMCs. The receptor was derived from a woman aged 40 to 50 in good health. Some clones in this sample may be carry-over from other donors' samples. This CDR3 reads CASSASRDYGYTF. DNA for the CDR3: TGTGCCAGCAGCGCCTCCCGGGACTATGGCTACACCTTC. Full variable domain (missing parts from reference TRBV9 and TRBJ1-2): DSGVTQTPKHLITATGQRVTLRCSPRSGDLSVYWYQQSLDQGLQFLIQYYNGEERAKGNILERFSAQQFPDLHSELNLSSLELGDSALYFCASSASRDYGYTFGSGTRLTVV.